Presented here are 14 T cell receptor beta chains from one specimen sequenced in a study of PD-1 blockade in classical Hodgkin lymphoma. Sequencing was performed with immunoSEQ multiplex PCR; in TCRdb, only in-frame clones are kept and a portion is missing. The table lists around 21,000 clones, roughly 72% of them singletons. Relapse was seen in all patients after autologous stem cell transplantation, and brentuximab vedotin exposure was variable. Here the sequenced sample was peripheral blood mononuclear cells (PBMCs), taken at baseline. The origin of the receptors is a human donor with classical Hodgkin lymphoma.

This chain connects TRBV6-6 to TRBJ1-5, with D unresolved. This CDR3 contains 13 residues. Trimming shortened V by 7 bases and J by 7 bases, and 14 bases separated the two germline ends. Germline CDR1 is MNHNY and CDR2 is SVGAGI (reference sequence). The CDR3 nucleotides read TGTGCCAGCAAGAGGACTTATGACCAGCCCCAGCATTTT. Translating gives CASKRTYDQPQHF.

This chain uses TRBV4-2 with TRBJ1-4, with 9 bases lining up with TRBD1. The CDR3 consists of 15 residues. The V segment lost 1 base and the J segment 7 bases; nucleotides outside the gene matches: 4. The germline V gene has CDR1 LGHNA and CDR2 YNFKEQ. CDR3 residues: CASSQAGQGTEKLFF. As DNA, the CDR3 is TGTGCCAGCAGCCAAGCGGGACAGGGAACTGAAAAACTGTTTTTT.

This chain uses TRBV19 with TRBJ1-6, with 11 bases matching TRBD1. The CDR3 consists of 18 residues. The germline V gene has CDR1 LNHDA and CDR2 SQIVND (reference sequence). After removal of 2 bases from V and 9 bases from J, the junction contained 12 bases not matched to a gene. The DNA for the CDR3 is TGTGCCAGTAGTATACGGACAGGGGGCGCCTCGCGTGCTTCACCCCTCCACTTT. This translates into CASSIRTGGASRASPLHF.

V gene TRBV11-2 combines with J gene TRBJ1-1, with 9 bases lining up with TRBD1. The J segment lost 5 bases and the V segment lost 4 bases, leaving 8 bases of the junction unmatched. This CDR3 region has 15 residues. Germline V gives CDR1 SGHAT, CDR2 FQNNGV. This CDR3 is CASSSTQGAGTEAFF. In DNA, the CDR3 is TGTGCCAGCAGCTCTACACAGGGGGCGGGTACTGAAGCTTTCTTT.

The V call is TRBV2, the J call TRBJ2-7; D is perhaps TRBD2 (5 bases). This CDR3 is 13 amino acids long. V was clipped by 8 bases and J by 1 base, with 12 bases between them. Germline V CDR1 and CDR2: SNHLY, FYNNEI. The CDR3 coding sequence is TGTGCCAGCGGACTGCTGTTTTCCTACGAGCAGTACTTC. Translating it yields CASGLLFSYEQYF.

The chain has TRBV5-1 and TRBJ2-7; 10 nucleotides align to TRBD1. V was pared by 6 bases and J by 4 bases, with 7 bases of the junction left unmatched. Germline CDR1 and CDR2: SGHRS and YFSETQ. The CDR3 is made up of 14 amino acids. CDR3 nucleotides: TGCGCCAGCAACACCGGGACAGGGGCATACGAGCAGTACTTC. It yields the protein CASNTGTGAYEQYF.

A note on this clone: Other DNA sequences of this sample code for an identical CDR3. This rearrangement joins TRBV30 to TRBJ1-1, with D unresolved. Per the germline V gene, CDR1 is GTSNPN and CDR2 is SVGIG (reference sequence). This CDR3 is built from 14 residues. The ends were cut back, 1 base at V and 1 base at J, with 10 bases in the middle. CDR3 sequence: CAWSAGVGNTEAFF. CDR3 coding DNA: TGTGCCTGGAGTGCCGGGGTGGGGAACACTGAAGCTTTCTTT.

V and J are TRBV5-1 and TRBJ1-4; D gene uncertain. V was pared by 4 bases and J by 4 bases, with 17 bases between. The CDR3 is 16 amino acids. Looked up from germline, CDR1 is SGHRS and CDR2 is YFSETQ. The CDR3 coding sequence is TGCGCCAGCAGCCTCGCCGGGAGAAAATATAATGAAAAACTGTTTTTT. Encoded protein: CASSLAGRKYNEKLFF.

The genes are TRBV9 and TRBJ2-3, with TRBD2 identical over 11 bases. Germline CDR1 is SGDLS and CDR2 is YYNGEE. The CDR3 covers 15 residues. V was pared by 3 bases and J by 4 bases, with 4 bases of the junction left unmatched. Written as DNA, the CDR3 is TGTGCCAGCAGCGAGACGACTAGCGGGGCAGATACGCAGTATTTT. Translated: CASSETTSGADTQYF.

For the CDR3, the DNA is TGTGCCAGCAGTTACATGGGAGATACGCAGTATTTT. It encodes CASSYMGDTQYF. V usage is TRBV6-5 and J usage is TRBJ2-3; D gene unclear. Germline assignment: CDR1 MNHEY and CDR2 SVGAGI. V dropped 2 bases and J dropped 5 bases, with 5 bases sitting between them. The CDR3 covers 12 residues.

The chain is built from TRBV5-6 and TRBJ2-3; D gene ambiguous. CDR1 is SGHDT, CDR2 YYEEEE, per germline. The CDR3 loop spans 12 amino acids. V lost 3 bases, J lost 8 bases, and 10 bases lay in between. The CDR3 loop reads CASSSVAVTQYF. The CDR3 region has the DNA TGTGCCAGCAGCTCTGTAGCCGTTACGCAGTATTTT. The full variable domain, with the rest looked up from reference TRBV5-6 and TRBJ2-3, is DAGVTQSPTHLIKTRGQQVTLRCSPKSGHDTVSWYQQALGQGPQFIFQYYEEEERQRGNFPDRFSGHQFPNYSSELNVNALLLGDSALYLCASSSVAVTQYFGPGTRLTVL.

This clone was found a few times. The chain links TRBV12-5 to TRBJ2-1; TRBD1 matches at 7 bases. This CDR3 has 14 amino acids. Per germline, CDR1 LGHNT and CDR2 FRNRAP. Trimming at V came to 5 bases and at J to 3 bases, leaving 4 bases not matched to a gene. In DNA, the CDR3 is TGTGCTAGTGGTCCGGACAGGATCTACAATGAGCAGTTCTTC. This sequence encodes CASGPDRIYNEQFF. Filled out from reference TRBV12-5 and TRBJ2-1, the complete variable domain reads DARVTQTPRHKVTEMGQEVTMRCQPILGHNTVFWYRQTMMQGLELLAYFRNRAPLDDSGMPKDRFSAEMPDATLATLKIQPSEPRDSAVYFCASGPDRIYNEQFFGPGTRLTVL.

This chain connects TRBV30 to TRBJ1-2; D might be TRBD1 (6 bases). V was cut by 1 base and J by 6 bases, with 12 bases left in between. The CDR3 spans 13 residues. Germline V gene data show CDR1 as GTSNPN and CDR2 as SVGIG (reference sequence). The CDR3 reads CAWSEDSQDGYTF. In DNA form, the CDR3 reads TGTGCCTGGAGTGAGGACAGCCAGGATGGCTACACCTTC.

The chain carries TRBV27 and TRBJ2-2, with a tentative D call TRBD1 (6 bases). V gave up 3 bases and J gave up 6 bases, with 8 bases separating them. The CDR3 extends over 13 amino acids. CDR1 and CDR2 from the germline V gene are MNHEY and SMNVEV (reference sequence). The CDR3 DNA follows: TGTGCCAGCAGTTTCGAGGGGGCCGGGGAGCTGTTTTTT. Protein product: CASSFEGAGELFF.